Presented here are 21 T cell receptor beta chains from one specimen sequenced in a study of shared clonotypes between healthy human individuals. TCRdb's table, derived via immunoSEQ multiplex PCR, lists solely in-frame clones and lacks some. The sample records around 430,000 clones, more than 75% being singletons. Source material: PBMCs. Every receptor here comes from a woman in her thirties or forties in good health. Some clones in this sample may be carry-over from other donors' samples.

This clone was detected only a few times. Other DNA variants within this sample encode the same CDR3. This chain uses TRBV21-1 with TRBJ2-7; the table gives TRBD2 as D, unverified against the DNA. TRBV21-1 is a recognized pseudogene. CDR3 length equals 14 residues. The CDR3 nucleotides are TGTGCCAGCAGCAAGGAGACTCCCACCTACGAGCAGTACTTC. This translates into CASSKETPTYEQYF.

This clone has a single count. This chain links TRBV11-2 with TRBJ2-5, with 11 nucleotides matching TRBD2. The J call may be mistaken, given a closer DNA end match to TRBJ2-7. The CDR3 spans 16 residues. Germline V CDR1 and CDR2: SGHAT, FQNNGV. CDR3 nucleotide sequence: TGTGCCAGCAGCTCAACCACTAGCGGGAGATCCTACGAGCAGTACTTC. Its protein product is CASSSTTSGRSYEQYF.

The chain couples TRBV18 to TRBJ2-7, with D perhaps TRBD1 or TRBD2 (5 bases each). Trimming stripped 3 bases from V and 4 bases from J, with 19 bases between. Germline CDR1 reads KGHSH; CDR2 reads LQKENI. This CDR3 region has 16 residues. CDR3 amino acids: CASSPPPGPPVYEQYF. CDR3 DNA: TGTGCCAGCTCACCTCCACCGGGACCCCCGGTGTACGAGCAGTACTTC.

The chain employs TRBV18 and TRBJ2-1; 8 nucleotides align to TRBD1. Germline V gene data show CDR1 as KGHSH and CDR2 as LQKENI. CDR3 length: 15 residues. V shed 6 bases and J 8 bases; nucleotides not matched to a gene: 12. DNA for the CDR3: TGTGCCAGCTCCCCATCCGGACAGGGATACTATGAGCAGTTCTTC. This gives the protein CASSPSGQGYYEQFF.

This CDR3 reads CASSLKTGNTGELFF. The DNA of the CDR3 is TGTGCCAGCAGCTTGAAGACGGGCAACACCGGGGAGCTGTTTTTT. The V call is TRBV5-4, the J call TRBJ2-2; D unresolved. CDR1 and CDR2 (germline): SGHNT, YYREEE (reference sequence). V lost 1 base to trimming and J lost 2 bases, with 9 bases between them. This CDR3 spans 15 amino acids.

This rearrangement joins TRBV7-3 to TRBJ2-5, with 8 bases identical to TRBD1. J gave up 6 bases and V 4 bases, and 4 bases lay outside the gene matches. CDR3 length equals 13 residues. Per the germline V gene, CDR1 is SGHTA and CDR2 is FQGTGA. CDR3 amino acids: CASSSDRDQTQYF. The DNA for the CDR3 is TGTGCCAGCAGCTCGGACAGGGACCAGACCCAGTACTTC. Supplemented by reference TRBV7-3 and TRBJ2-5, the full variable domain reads GAGVSQTPSNKVTEKGKYVELRCDPISGHTALYWYRQSLGQGPEFLIYFQGTGAADDSGLPNDRFFAVRPEGSVSTLKIQRTERGDSAVYLCASSSDRDQTQYFGPGTRLLVL.

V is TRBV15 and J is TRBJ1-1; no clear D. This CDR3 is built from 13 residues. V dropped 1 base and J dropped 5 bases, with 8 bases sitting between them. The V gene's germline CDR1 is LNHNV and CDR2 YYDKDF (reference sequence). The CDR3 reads CATSRGKGTEAFF. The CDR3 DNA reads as TGTGCCACCAGCAGAGGGAAGGGAACTGAAGCTTTCTTT.

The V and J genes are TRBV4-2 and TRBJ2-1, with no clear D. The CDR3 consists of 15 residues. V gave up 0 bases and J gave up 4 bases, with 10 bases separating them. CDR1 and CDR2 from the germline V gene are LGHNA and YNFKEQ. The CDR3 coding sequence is TGTGCCAGCAGCCAAGATTTGACCACGTACAATGAGCAGTTCTTC. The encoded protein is CASSQDLTTYNEQFF.

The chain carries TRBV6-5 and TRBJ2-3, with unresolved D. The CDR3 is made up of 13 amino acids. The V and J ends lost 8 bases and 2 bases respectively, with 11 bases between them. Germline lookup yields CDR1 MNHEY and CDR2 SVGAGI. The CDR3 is CASYRTYTDTQYF. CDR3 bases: TGTGCCAGCTATCGGACCTACACAGATACGCAGTATTTT.

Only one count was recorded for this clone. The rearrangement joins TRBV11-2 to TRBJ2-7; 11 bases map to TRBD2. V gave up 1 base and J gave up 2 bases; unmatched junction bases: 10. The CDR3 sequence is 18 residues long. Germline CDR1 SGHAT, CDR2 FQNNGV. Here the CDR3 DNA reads TGTGCCAGCAGCTTAGTCCGGGGAACGGGACTAGCGGCCTACGAGCAGTACTTC. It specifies CASSLVRGTGLAAYEQYF.

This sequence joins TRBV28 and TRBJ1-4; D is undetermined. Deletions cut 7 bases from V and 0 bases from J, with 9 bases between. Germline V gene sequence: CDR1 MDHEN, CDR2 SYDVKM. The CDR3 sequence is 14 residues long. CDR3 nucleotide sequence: TGTGCCAGCATCCCAAGGGCAACTAATGAAAAACTGTTTTTT. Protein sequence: CASIPRATNEKLFF. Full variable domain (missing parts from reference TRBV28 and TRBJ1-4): DVKVTQSSRYLVKRTGEKVFLECVQDMDHENMFWYRQDPGLGLRLIYFSYDVKMKEKGDIPEGYSVSREKKERFSLILESASTNQTSMYLCASIPRATNEKLFFGSGTQLSVL.

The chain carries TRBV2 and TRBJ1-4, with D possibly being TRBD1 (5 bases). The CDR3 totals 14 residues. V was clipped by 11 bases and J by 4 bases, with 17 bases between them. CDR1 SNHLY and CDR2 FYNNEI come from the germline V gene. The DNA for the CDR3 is TGTGCCGGTGCTTTGGGGGATGGTAATGAAAAACTGTTTTTT. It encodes CAGALGDGNEKLFF. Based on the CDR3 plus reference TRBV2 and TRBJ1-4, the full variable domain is EPEVTQTPSHQVTQMGQEVILRCVPISNHLYFYWYRQILGQKVEFLVSFYNNEISEKSEIFDDQFSVERPDGSNFTLKIRSTKLEDSAMYFCAGALGDGNEKLFFGSGTQLSVL.

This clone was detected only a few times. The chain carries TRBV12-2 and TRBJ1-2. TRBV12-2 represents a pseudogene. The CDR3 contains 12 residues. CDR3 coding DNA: TGTGCAAGTCGCCGGGGGAACTATGGCTACACCTTC. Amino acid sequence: CASRRGNYGYTF.

This CDR3 is CASSLNPHSTGYTF. The CDR3 DNA reads as TGTGCCAGCAGTTTAAACCCCCACAGCACCGGCTACACCTTC. The J gene is TRBJ1-2, the V gene TRBV28; D ambiguous. V was clipped by 2 bases and J by 8 bases, with 15 bases between them. Germline V lookup: CDR1 MDHEN, CDR2 SYDVKM. The CDR3 runs to 14 residues.

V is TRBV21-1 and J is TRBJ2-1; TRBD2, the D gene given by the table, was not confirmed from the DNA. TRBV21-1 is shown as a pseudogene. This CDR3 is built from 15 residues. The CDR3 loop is CASSNGPSGRIEQFF. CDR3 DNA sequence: TGTGCCAGCAGCAATGGGCCTAGCGGGAGGATTGAGCAGTTCTTC.

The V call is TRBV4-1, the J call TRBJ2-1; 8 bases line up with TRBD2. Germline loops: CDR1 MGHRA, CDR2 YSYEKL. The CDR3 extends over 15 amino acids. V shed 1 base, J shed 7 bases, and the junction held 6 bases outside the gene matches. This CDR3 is CASSQVGLARNEQFF. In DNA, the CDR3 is TGCGCCAGCAGCCAAGTCGGACTAGCCAGAAATGAGCAGTTCTTC.

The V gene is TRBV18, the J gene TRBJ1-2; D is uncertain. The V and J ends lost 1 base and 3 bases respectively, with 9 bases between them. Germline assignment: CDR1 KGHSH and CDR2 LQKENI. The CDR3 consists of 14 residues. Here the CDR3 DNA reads TGTGCCAGCTCACCACGGGTAATGGACTATGGCTACACCTTC. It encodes CASSPRVMDYGYTF.

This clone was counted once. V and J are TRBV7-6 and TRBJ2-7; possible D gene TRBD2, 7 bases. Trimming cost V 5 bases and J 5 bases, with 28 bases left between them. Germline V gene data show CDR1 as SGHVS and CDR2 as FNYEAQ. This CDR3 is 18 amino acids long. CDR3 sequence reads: CASSPITGQRGGPHEQYF. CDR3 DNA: TGTGCCAGCAGCCCGATTACAGGGCAGCGGGGAGGGCCTCACGAGCAGTACTTC.

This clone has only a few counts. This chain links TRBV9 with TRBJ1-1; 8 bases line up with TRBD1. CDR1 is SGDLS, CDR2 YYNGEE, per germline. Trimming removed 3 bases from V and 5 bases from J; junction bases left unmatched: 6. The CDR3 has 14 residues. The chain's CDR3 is CASSGRTGRTEAFF. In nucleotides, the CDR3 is TGTGCCAGCAGCGGAAGGACAGGGCGGACTGAAGCTTTCTTT.

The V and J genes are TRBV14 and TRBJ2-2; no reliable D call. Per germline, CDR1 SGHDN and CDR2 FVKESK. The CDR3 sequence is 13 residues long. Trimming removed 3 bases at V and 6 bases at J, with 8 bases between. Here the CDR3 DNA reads TGTGCCAGCAGCCAGATAATATCCGGGGAGCTGTTTTTT. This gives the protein CASSQIISGELFF. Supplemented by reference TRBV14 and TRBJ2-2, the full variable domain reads EAGVTQFPSHSVIEKGQTVTLRCDPISGHDNLYWYRRVMGKEIKFLLHFVKESKQDESGMPNNRFLAERTGGTYSTLKVQPAELEDSGVYFCASSQIISGELFFGEGSRLTVL.

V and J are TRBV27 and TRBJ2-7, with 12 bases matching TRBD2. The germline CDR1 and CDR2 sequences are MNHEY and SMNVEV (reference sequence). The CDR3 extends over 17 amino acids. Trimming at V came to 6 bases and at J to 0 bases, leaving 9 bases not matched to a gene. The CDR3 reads CASRVGLAGPSSYEQYF. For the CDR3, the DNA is TGTGCCAGCAGGGTTGGACTAGCGGGACCTAGCTCCTACGAGCAGTACTTC.